This is a list of T cell receptor beta chains from one sample in a study of cytomegalovirus exposure and HLA in healthy donors. The repertoire was sequenced with immunoSEQ multiplex PCR; TCRdb's copy has only in-frame clones and lacks some. This table holds 100,000 to 150,000 clones, about 61% found once. Material for sequencing was PBMCs. The receptors here all came from a woman aged 40 to 49 in good health and CMV-seronegative. The CDR3 runs from the conserved cysteine through the conserved F or W.

V gene	J gene	CDR3 protein
TRBV28	TRBJ2-3	CASSQNRAGTDTQYF
TRBV28	TRBJ1-1	CASSAPDSLEAFF
TRBV30	TRBJ1-2	CASGVGGGLYGYTF
TRBV6-1	TRBJ2-7	CASSEAGHYEQYF
TRBV13	TRBJ2-7	CASSPLGSGDLEGPYEQYF
TRBV5-6	TRBJ2-7	CASSFGQGSYERYF
TRBV7-7	.	CASSPGQDSYEQYF
TRBV10-1	TRBJ1-1	CASSAGGSPSTEAFF
TRBV29-1	TRBJ2-1	CSVDLTSGGRNEQFF
TRBV6-6	TRBJ1-2	CASSYSAGWGYGYTF
TRBV18	TRBJ2-1	CASSPPLGGANEQFF
TRBV2	TRBJ2-7	CASSVTGGYEQYF
TRBV10-2	TRBJ1-2	CASSEGQYSYTF
TRBV7-8	TRBJ1-1	CASSSGQRLEAFF
TRBV6-6	TRBJ2-6	CASSYLQGANVLTF
TRBV11-2	TRBJ2-1	CASSLGENGEYNEQFF
TRBV19	TRBJ2-5	CASSIGQGWEETQYF
TRBV27	TRBJ1-5	CASSLGTYQPQHF
TRBV6-5	TRBJ1-4	CASSSGQGGGKLFF
TRBV7-2	TRBJ2-7	CASSLVGGANYEQYF
TRBV15	TRBJ1-6	CATSRDQGLSSPLHF
TRBV19	TRBJ2-7	CASSFGLAVIYEQYF
TRBV2	TRBJ1-1	CASSQGEGTEAFF
TRBV20-1	TRBJ1-2	CSATGVDGYTF
TRBV6-5	TRBJ2-2	CASRSGANTGELFF
TRBV28	TRBJ2-1	CASSAPGTSGYNEQFF
TRBV2	TRBJ2-2	CARGLASGYNTGELFF
TRBV28	TRBJ1-1	CASSSGYTEAFF
TRBV11-2	TRBJ1-1	CASKPDRANTEAFF
TRBV6-6	TRBJ1-2	CASSYGNAANYGYTF
TRBV7-8	TRBJ1-6	CASSLGTGTGVSTLHF
TRBV9	TRBJ2-7	CASSVGSSGAYEQYF
TRBV2	TRBJ2-5	CASSEPGGAGETQYF
TRBV7-9	TRBJ2-7	CASSLLVGREQYF
TRBV4-3	TRBJ1-6	CASSQDPQGSPLHF
TRBV9	TRBJ2-1	CASSGEDNEQFF
TRBV9	TRBJ1-2	CASSVGQGSYGYTF
TRBV7-9	TRBJ2-1	CASSVTSGNSYNEQFF
TRBV28	TRBJ1-1	CASSSYRSTEAFF
TRBV2	TRBJ2-2	CASSGQGALGTGELFF
TRBV10-1	TRBJ2-7	CASSEYLAGAGEQYF
TRBV12-5	TRBJ1-2	CASGFGQVGYTF
TRBV18	TRBJ1-3	CASSPGQGLSGNTIYF
TRBV15	TRBJ2-5	CATSPGRETQYF
TRBV7-2	TRBJ1-5	CASSTQTDSSNQPQHF
TRBV7-2	TRBJ2-7	CASSRTGAVYEQYF
TRBV5-8	TRBJ1-5	CASSRLVNFQSNQPQHF
TRBV25-1	TRBJ1-1	CASRTWSEAFF
TRBV7-9	TRBJ2-2	CASSLIRTNTGELFF
TRBV28	TRBJ1-4	CASSFRGTFEKLFF
TRBV28	TRBJ1-1	CASSSAARSEAFF
TRBV5-8	TRBJ2-5	CASSSTGVPETQYF
TRBV6-5	TRBJ1-1	CASSYTRGRGEAFF